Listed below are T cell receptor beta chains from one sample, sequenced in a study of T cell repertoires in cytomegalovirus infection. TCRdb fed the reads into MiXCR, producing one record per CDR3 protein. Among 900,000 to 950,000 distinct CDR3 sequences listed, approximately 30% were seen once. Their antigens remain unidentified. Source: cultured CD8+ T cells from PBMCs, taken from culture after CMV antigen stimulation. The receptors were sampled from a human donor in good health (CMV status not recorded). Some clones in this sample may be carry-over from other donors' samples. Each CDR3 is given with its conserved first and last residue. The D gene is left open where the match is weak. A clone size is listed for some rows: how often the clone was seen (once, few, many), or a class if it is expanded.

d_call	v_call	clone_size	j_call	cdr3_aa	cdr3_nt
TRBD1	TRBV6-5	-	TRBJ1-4	CASSYRGGRLEGLFF	TGTGCCAGCAGCTACAGGGGAGGTAGGCTGGAGGGACTGTTTTTT
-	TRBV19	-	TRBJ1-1	CASSFSTDNTEAFF	TGTGCCAGTAGTTTTTCGACAGATAACACTGAAGCTTTCTTT
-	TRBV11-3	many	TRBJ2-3	CASSQDTTTDTQYF	TGTGCCAGCAGCCAGGACACAACCACAGATACGCAGTATTTT
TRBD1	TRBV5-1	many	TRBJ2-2	CASSGQGYGELFF	TGCGCCAGCAGCGGACAGGGTTACGGGGAGCTGTTTTTT
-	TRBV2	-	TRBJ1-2	CASRQGSDDYGYTF	TGTGCCAGCAGACAGGGTAGTGATGACTATGGCTACACCTTC
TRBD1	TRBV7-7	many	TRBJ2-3	CASSLGQGWTDTQYF	TGTGCTAGCAGCCTGGGACAGGGCTGGACAGATACGCAGTATTTT
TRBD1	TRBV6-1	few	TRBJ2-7	CASSTGTGLTYEQYF	TGTGCCAGCAGTACCGGGACAGGGTTAACCTACGAGCAGTACTTC
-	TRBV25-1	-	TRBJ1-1	CASTGGLGTEAFF	TGTGCCAGCACTGGAGGACTGGGGACTGAAGCTTTCTTT
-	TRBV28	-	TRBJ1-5	CASSVNQPQHF	TGTGCCAGCAGCGTTAATCAGCCCCAGCATTTT
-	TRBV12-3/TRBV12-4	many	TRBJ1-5	CASSFEGGIRNQPQHF	TGTGCCAGCAGTTTCGAGGGAGGAATACGCAATCAGCCCCAGCATTTT
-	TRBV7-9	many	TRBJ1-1	CASSLARDGYTEAFF	TGTGCCAGCAGCTTAGCCAGGGACGGGTACACTGAAGCTTTCTTT
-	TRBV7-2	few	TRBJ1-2	CASSTGTFNYGYTF	TGTGCCAGCAGCACAGGCACCTTTAACTATGGCTACACCTTC
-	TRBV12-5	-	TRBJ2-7	CASDDRLNSYEQYF	TGTGCTAGCGATGACAGACTCAATTCCTACGAGCAGTACTTC
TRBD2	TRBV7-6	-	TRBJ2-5	CASSLNFPVAGVQETQYF	TGTGCCAGCAGCTTAAATTTCCCGGTAGCGGGGGTCCAAGAGACCCAGTACTTC
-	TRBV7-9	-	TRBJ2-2	CASTSPGTRNTGELFF	TGTGCCAGCACCAGTCCCGGGACAAGAAACACCGGGGAGCTGTTTTTT
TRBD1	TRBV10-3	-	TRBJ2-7	CAEPDGTGGDEQYF	TGTGCCGAGCCAGACGGGACAGGGGGCGACGAGCAGTACTTC
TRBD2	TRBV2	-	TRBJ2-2	CASSEAGGRKNTGELFF	TGTGCCAGCAGTGAGGCGGGAGGCAGGAAGAACACCGGGGAGCTGTTTTTT
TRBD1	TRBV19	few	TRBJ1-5	CASRTGGVHSNQPQHF	TGTGCCAGTAGGACAGGGGGCGTCCATAGCAATCAGCCCCAGCATTTT
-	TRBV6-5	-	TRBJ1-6	CASRPTSGSDNSLLHF	TGTGCCAGCAGACCAACTTCAGGGTCGGATAATTCACTCCTCCACTTT
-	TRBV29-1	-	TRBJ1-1	CSVETGIRSGAFF	TGCAGCGTCGAAACAGGGATTAGGTCGGGAGCTTTCTTT
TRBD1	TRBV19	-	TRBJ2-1	CASSTGTGRNYNEQFF	TGTGCCAGTAGTACCGGGACAGGAAGAAACTACAATGAGCAGTTCTTC
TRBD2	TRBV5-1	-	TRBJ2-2	CASSFLRGASTGELFF	TGCGCCAGCAGCTTCCTGCGGGGGGCCAGCACCGGGGAGCTGTTTTTT
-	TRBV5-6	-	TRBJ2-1	CASSPVEDEQFF	TGTGCCAGCAGCCCAGTCGAGGATGAGCAGTTCTTC
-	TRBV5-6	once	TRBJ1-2	CASSFGTGYTF	TGTGCCAGCAGCTTCGGGACGGGCTACACCTTC
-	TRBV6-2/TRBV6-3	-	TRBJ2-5	CASSYRPVQETQYF	TGTGCCAGCAGTTACAGGCCTGTCCAAGAGACCCAGTACTTC
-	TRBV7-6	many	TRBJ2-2	CASSLGSTGELFF	TGTGCCAGCAGCCTAGGGAGCACCGGGGAGCTGTTTTTT
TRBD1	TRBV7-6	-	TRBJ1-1	CASSFMGRDREFLNTEAFF	TGTGCCAGCAGCTTCATGGGCCGGGACAGGGAGTTTCTAAACACTGAAGCTTTCTTT
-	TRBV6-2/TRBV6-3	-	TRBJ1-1	CASSYSNWAEAFF	TGTGCCAGCAGTTACAGTAATTGGGCTGAAGCTTTCTTT
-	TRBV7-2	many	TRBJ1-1	CAQGPWPGVNTEAFF	TGTGCCCAGGGGCCTTGGCCCGGTGTTAACACTGAAGCTTTCTTT
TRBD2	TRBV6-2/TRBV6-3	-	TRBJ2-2	CASSYLLAGGNTGELFF	TGTGCCAGCAGTTACCTTCTAGCGGGGGGGAACACCGGGGAGCTGTTTTTT
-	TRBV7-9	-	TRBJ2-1	CGAASKYHYNEQFF	TGTGGGGCAGCCTCGAAATATCATTACAATGAGCAGTTCTTC
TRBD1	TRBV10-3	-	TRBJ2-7	CAISESIGTGSSYEQYF	TGTGCCATCAGTGAGTCGATCGGGACAGGGAGCTCCTACGAGCAGTACTTC
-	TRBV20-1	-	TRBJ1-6	CSAREETGVTMYNSPLHF	TGCAGTGCTAGAGAGGAGACCGGGGTTACAATGTATAATTCACCCCTCCACTTT
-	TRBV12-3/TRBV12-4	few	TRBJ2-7	CASSFIIPRPRSYEQYF	TGTGCCAGCAGTTTCATCATCCCGAGACCCCGCTCCTACGAGCAGTACTTC
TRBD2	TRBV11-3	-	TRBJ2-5	CASSPREGQETQYF	TGTGCCAGCAGCCCCAGGGAGGGCCAAGAGACCCAGTACTTC
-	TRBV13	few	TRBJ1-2	CASSLRRANYGYTF	TGTGCCAGCAGCTTAAGGCGAGCTAACTATGGCTACACCTTC
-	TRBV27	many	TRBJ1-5	CASSLVGGNQPQHF	TGTGCCAGCAGCTTAGTGGGGGGTAATCAGCCCCAGCATTTT
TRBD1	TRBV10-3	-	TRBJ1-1	CAISESMTGYTEAFF	TGTGCCATCAGTGAGTCGATGACAGGGTACACTGAAGCTTTCTTT
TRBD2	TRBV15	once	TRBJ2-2	CATSRDQKVAGNTGELFF	TGTGCCACCAGCAGAGATCAGAAGGTAGCGGGGAACACCGGGGAGCTGTTTTTT
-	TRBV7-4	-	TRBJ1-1	CASRPSLGSNTEAFF	TGTGCCAGCAGGCCCTCGTTGGGGTCGAACACTGAAGCTTTCTTT
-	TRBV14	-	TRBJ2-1	CASSQLYQGLSYNEQFF	TGTGCCAGCAGCCAATTATACCAGGGGCTGTCCTACAATGAGCAGTTCTTC